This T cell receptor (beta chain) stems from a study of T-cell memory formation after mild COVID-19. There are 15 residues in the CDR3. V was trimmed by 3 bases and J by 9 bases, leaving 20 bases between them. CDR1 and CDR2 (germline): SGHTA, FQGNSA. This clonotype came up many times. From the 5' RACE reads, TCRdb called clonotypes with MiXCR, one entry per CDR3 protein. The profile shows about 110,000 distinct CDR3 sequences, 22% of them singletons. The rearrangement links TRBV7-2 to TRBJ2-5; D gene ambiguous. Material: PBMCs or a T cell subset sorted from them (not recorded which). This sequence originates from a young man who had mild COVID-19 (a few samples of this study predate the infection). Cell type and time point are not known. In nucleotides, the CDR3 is TGTGCCAGCAGCTTCGGTAGCCTATTCCTTGGGGCCCAGTACTTC. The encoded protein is CASSFGSLFLGAQYF.